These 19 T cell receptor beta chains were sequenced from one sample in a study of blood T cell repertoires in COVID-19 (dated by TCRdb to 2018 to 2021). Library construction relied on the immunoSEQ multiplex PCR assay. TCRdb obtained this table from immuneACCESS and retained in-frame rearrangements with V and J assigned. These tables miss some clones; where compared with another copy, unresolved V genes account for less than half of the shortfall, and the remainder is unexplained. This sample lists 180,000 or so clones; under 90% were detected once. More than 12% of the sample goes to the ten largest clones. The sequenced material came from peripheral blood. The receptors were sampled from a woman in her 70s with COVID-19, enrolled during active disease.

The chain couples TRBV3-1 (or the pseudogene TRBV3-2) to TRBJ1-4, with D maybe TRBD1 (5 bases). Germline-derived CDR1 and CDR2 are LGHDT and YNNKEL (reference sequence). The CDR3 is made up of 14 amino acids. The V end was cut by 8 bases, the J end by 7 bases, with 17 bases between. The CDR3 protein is CASSNQGWGEKLFF. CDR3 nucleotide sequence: TGTGCCAGCTCTAATCAGGGCTGGGGTGAAAAACTGTTTTTT.

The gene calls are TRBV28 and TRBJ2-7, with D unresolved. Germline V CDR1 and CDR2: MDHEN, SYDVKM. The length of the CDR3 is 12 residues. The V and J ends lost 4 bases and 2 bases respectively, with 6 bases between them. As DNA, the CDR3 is TGTGCCAGCAGTTCCCCCGCCTACGAGCAGTACTTC. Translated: CASSSPAYEQYF.

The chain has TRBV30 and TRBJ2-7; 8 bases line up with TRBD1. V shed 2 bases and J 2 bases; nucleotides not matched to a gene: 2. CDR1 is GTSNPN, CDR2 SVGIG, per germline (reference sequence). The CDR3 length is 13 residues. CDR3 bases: TGTGCCTGGAGTATGGGACAGGCCTACGAGCAGTACGTC. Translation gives CAWSMGQAYEQYV.

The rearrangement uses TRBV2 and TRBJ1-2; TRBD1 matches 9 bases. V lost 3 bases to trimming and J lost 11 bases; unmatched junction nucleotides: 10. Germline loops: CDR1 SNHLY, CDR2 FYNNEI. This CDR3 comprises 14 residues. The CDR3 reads CASSDPITGTGYTF. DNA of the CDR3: TGTGCCAGCAGTGACCCCATTACCGGGACAGGGTACACCTTC.

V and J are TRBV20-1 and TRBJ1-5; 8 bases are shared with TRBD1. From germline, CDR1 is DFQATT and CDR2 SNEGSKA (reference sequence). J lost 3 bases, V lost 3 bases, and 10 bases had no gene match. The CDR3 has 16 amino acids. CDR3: CSASELGQAYNQPQHF. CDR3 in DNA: TGCAGTGCTAGTGAACTGGGACAGGCCTACAATCAGCCCCAGCATTTT.

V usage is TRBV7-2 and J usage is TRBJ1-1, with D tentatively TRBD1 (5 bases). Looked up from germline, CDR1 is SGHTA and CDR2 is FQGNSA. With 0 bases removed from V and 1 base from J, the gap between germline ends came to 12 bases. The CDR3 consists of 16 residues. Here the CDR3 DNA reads TGTGCCAGCAGCTTAGCGTCAGGGCGGTCGAACACTGAAGCTTTCTTT. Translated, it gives CASSLASGRSNTEAFF.

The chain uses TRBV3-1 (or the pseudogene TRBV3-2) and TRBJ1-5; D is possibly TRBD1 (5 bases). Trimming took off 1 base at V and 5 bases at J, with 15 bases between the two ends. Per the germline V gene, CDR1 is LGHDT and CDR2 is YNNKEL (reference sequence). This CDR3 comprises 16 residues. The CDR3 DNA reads TGTGCCAGCAGCCAAGGGCCGACGGAGGGGTATCAGCCCCAGCATTTT. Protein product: CASSQGPTEGYQPQHF.

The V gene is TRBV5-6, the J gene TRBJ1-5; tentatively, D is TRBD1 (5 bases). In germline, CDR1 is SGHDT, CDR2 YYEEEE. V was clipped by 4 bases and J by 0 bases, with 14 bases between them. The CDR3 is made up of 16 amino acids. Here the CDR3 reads CASSTKTAFSNQPQHF. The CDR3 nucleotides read TGTGCCAGCAGCACAAAGACAGCCTTTAGCAATCAGCCCCAGCATTTT.

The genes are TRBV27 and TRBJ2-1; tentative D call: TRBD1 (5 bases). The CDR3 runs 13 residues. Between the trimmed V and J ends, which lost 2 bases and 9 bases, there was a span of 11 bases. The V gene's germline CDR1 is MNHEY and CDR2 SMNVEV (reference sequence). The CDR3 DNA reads TGTGCCAGCAGTTTAAGGGAAAGGGGTGAGCAGTTCTTC. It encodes CASSLRERGEQFF.

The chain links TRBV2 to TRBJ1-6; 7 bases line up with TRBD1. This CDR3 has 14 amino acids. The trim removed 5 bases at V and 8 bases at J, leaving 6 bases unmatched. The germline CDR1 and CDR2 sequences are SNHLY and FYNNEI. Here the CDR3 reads CASSRTGSDSPLHF. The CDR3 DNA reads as TGTGCCAGCAGTCGGACAGGATCCGATTCACCCCTCCACTTT.

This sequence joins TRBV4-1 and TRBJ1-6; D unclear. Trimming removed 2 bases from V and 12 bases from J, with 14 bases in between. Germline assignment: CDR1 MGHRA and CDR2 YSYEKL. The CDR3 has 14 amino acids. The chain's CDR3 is CASSQPGRRGPLHF. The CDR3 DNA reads TGCGCCAGCAGCCAACCTGGCCGACGGGGACCCCTCCACTTT.

This CDR3 is CASSFRIYSGELFF. The CDR3 DNA reads as TGTGCCAGCAGCTTTCGCATTTACAGCGGGGAGCTGTTTTTT. The V and J genes are TRBV9 and TRBJ2-2; D unresolved. CDR3 length equals 14 residues. Germline V lookup: CDR1 SGDLS, CDR2 YYNGEE. V lost 4 bases to trimming and J lost 7 bases, with 14 bases between them.

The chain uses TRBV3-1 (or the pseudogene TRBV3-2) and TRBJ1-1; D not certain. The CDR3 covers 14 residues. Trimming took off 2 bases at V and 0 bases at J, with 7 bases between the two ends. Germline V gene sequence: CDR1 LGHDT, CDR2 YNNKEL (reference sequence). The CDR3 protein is CASSQSDLNTEAFF. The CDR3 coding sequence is TGTGCCAGCAGCCAATCAGATTTGAACACTGAAGCTTTCTTT.

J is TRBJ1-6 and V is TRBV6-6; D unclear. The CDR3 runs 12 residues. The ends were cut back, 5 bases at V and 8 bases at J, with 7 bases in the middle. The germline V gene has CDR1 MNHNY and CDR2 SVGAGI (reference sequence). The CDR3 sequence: CASSTGDSPLHF. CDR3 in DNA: TGTGCCAGCAGTACCGGGGATTCACCCCTCCACTTT.

As DNA, the CDR3 is TGTGCCAGCAGCCCTGGGACAGGCTATCGCCACGAGCAGTACTTC. Amino acids: CASSPGTGYRHEQYF. The chain employs TRBV14 and TRBJ2-7; 8 bases map to TRBD1. Germline V gene sequence: CDR1 SGHDN, CDR2 FVKESK. After removal of 4 bases from V and 5 bases from J, the junction contained 10 bases not matched to a gene. The CDR3 loop spans 15 amino acids.

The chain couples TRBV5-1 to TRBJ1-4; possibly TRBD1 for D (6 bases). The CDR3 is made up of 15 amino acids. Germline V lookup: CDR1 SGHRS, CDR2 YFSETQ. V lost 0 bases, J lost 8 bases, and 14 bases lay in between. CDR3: CASSLVAGAGEKLFF. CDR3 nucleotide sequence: TGCGCCAGCAGCTTGGTTGCGGGGGCAGGGGAAAAACTGTTTTTT.

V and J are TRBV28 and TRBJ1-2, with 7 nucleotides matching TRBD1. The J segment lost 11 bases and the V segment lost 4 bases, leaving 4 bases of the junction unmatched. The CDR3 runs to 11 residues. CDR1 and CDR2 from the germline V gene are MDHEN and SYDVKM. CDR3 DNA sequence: TGTGCCAGCAGTTGGGACAGAGGTTACACCTTC. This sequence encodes CASSWDRGYTF.

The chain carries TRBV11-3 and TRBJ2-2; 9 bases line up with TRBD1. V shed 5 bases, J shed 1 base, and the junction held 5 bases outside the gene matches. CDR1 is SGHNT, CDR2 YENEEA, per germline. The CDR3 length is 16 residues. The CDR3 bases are TGTGCCAGCAGCCGAAACAGGGGGCGGAACACCGGGGAGCTGTTTTTT. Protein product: CASSRNRGRNTGELFF.

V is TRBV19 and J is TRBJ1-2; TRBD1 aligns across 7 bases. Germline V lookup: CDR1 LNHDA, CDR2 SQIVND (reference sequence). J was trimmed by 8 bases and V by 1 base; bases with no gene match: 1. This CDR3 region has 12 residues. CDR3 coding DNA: TGTGCCAGTAGTATAGGGACAGGAGGCTACACCTTC. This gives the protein CASSIGTGGYTF.